In this sample, the clone carrying this T cell receptor beta chain turned up a few times. The antigen is unknown. TCRbeta library construction was performed incorporating unique molecular identifiers. TCRdb re-called the PCR reads through MiXCR, storing one row per CDR3 protein. Altogether approximately 350,000 distinct CDR3 sequences are present, roughly 16% being singletons, with the ten largest covering approximately 38%. The sample is drawn from a study of T-cell reconstitution after alpha-beta-depleted transplantation in children. Study conclusions and caveats: T-cell counts and diversity at one year following transplant were attributed mainly to newly produced T cells. Reportedly, roughly two months post-transplant, alpha-beta T cells arose from several hundred expanded graft clones.

CDR3 length: 16 residues. The V gene end was trimmed by 5 bases and the J gene end by 7 bases; junction bases not matched to a gene: 8. Germline values: CDR1 SEHNR, CDR2 FQNEAQ (reference sequence). Sequenced material: PBMCs, mostly from graft donor cells, taken 360 days after TCRalphabeta/CD19-depleted stem cell transplant. The J gene is TRBJ2-2, the V gene TRBV7-9; 12 nucleotides align to TRBD2. The TCR sequence derives from a male patient aged 2-15 years who had a stem cell transplant for acute lymphoblastic leukemia, so the T cells may come from the graft donor. CDR3 coding DNA: TGTGCCAGCAGCCGTCGACTAGCGGGAGCGGGCGGGGAGCTGTTTTTT. It specifies CASSRRLAGAGGELFF.